This record looks at one TCR beta chain sequence and its context. Trimming took 3 bases from V and 5 from J, leaving 7 bases between them. Germline CDR1 SGHNT, CDR2 YENEEA. This CDR3 region has 13 residues. Using immunoSEQ multiplex PCR, the repertoire was profiled, and TCRdb retains in-frame clones only, with some absent. The sample carries about 2.3 million clones, about nine tenths recorded once. The data are from a study of shared clonotypes between healthy human individuals. This receptor was identified in a man aged 18 to 30 in good health. Some clones in this sample may be carry-over from other donors' samples. Specimen: naive CD4+ T cells from PBMCs. The subset is: CD45RA+ positively selected. The chain carries TRBV11-3 and TRBJ2-2; D uncertain. CDR3 residues: CASSLRATGELFF. Here the CDR3 DNA reads TGTGCCAGCAGCTTGCGTGCGACCGGGGAGCTGTTTTTT.